This T cell receptor (beta chain) is from a study of blood T cells in healthy people across ages. Combining a sample-barcoded 5' primer with a J-beta primer mix, a second PCR ran for 7 to 11 cycles. TCRdb used MiXCR to reprocess the 5' RACE reads, holding one entry per CDR3 protein. The sample has 850,000 to 1,100,000 distinct CDR3 sequences, about two fifths seen once; the top ten hold around 13%. The receptor comes from a man younger than 35 in good health. Sequencing was done on a sample of blood.

Here the CDR3 reads CASSEGGTGFSYEQYF. In DNA, the CDR3 is TGTGCCAGCAGCGAAGGCGGGACTGGATTCTCCTACGAGCAGTACTTC. The gene calls are TRBV9 and TRBJ2-7, with D possibly being TRBD2 (6 bases). This CDR3 comprises 16 residues. Germline CDR1 SGDLS, CDR2 YYNGEE. Trimming took off 3 bases at V and 0 bases at J, with 16 bases between the two ends.